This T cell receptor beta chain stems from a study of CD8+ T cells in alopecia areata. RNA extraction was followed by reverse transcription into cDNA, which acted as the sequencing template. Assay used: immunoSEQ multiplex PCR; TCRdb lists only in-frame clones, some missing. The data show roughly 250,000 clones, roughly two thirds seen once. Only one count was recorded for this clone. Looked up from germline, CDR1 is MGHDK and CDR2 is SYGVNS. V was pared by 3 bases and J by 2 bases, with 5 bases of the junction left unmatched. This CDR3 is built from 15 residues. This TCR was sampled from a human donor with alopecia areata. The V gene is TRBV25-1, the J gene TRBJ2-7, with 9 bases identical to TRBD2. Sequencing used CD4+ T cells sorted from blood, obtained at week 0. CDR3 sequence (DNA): TGTGCCAGCAGTGATGCGGCTAGCGGGACCTACGAGCAGTACTTC. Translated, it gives CASSDAASGTYEQYF.